The sequence of this T cell receptor beta chain was determined in a study of control samples from healthy donors and cancer patients. Repertoires were generated with immunoSEQ multiplex PCR, while TCRdb's copy carries only in-frame clones and drops some. The sample contains approximately 82,000 clones, about 94% of which appear only once. The germline V gene encodes CDR1 MDHEN and CDR2 SYDVKM. This CDR3 has 15 residues. The germline V and J ends were trimmed by 4 bases and 4 bases, with 13 bases remaining between them. This clonotype was obtained from a young woman in good health. Sequences were obtained from blood. V usage is TRBV28 and J usage is TRBJ2-2; possibly TRBD2 for D (6 bases). The CDR3 nucleotides read TGTGCCAGCAGTTACGGGAGACCTATCACCGGGGAGCTGTTTTTT. Encoded protein: CASSYGRPITGELFF.